The rows below give T cell receptor beta chains drawn from one sample of a study of identical twins. TCRdb recomputed calls from the 5' RACE reads with MiXCR, one row per CDR3 protein. Among hundreds of thousands of distinct CDR3 sequences listed, around 6.1% were seen once. The sequenced sample was naive T cells sorted from blood. The origin of the receptors is a young man in good health. The CDR3 runs from the conserved cysteine through the conserved F or W. D genes are given only for firm matches. The size entry is marked missing in some rows and otherwise reads once, few, many or a size class.

TGTGCCATCAGTGAACAGGACAGGGGATCACGGTTCTTC | CAISEQDRGSRFF | TRBV10-3 | many | 13 | TRBD1 | TRBJ2-1
TGTGCTAGTGGGCCAGGGGGCGATGAGCAGTTCTTC | CASGPGGDEQFF | TRBV12-5 | - | 12 | TRBD1 | TRBJ2-1
TGCAGCGTTGTTGAGATGACAGGGGGGTACACTGAAGCTTTCTTT | CSVVEMTGGYTEAFF | TRBV29-1 | many | 15 | TRBD1 | TRBJ1-1
TGTGCCAGCCGGACTGGGACAGGGGCCAATCAGCCCCAGCATTTT | CASRTGTGANQPQHF | TRBV12-3/TRBV12-4 | - | 15 | TRBD1 | TRBJ1-5
TGCAGTGCTAGAGTGGGAGGGCCGGGTGCCAAAAACATTCAGTACTTC | CSARVGGPGAKNIQYF | TRBV20-1 | many | 16 | TRBD2 | TRBJ2-4
TGTGCCAGCAGCTCCGGGACAGGTAGCAATCAGCCCCAGCATTTT | CASSSGTGSNQPQHF | TRBV7-2 | many | 15 | TRBD1 | TRBJ1-5
TGTGCCAGCAGTTTGATCGGGGGCCTTTACAGTGAGCAGTTCTTC | CASSLIGGLYSEQFF | TRBV12-3/TRBV12-4 | many | 15 | - | TRBJ2-1
TGCAGTGCTAGAGTTACGACTAGACGGGATGAGCAGTTCTTC | CSARVTTRRDEQFF | TRBV20-1 | many | 14 | - | TRBJ2-1
TGCAGTGCCCCGTACTCTGGGGCCAACGTCCTGACTTTC | CSAPYSGANVLTF | TRBV20-1 | many | 13 | - | TRBJ2-6
TGTGCCAGCAGCTTAAGGTTCGAGGGTTACAATGAGCAGTTCTTC | CASSLRFEGYNEQFF | TRBV7-9 | many | 15 | - | TRBJ2-1
TGTGCCAGCAGCACACGACAGAGCTCCTACGAGCAGTACTTC | CASSTRQSSYEQYF | TRBV7-2 | many | 14 | - | TRBJ2-7
TGCAGTGTACCACAGGGGGCTGTCCACGAGCAGTACTTC | CSVPQGAVHEQYF | TRBV20-1 | few | 13 | TRBD1 | TRBJ2-7
TGCAGTGCTAGGGGAGCGGGGACAGCTAAAGAGACCCAGTACTTC | CSARGAGTAKETQYF | TRBV20-1 | many | 15 | - | TRBJ2-5
TGCGCCAGCAGCGATAGCGCCGGTACGCAGTATTTT | CASSDSAGTQYF | TRBV5-1 | - | 12 | - | TRBJ2-3
TGCGCCAGCAGCTTCGCGTCGCCAACTAATGAAAAACTGTTTTTT | CASSFASPTNEKLFF | TRBV5-1 | - | 15 | - | TRBJ1-4
TGTGCCAGCAGCGTGAGACTAGCGGGAACCACAGATACGCAGTATTTT | CASSVRLAGTTDTQYF | TRBV9 | many | 16 | TRBD2 | TRBJ2-3
TGCAGCGTTGAAAGCCGGGGGGAGGAGACCCAGTACTTC | CSVESRGEETQYF | TRBV29-1 | many | 13 | TRBD2 | TRBJ2-5
TGTGCCAGTTACGGACCCGGCCGGGACAGGGGGTACAATGAGCAGTTCTTC | CASYGPGRDRGYNEQFF | TRBV27 | - | 17 | TRBD1 | TRBJ2-1
TGTGCCAGCAGGTCCTGGGCCCCTGAAGCTTTCTTT | CASRSWAPEAFF | TRBV7-9 | few | 12 | - | TRBJ1-1
TGTGCCAGCAGTTTAGGCGCGGGGAGCACTGAAGCTTTCTTT | CASSLGAGSTEAFF | TRBV5-1 | many | 14 | - | TRBJ1-1
TGTGCCAGCAGCTGGGGGCGAGGTAGCGAGCAGTACTTC | CASSWGRGSEQYF | TRBV7-6 | many | 13 | - | TRBJ2-7
TGCAGCGTCGAGATAAGCAACACCGGGGAGCTGTTTTTT | CSVEISNTGELFF | TRBV29-1 | many | 13 | - | TRBJ2-2
TGCGCCAGCAGCTTGGAACGGGGCAGCTCAACTAATGAAAAACTGTTTTTT | CASSLERGSSTNEKLFF | TRBV5-1 | many | 17 | - | TRBJ1-4
TGTGCCACCAGGCAGGTAACAGATACGCAGTATTTT | CATRQVTDTQYF | TRBV15 | many | 12 | - | TRBJ2-3
TGTGCCAGCAGTTTATCCCCGGCCGCTAACTATGGCTACACCTTC | CASSLSPAANYGYTF | TRBV27 | many | 15 | - | TRBJ1-2
TGTGCCAGCAGCTTAAAAGGTTTTATGAATTCACCCCTCCACTTT | CASSLKGFMNSPLHF | TRBV7-2 | - | 15 | - | TRBJ1-6
TGTGCCAGCAGTTTATCCATGGGCCTTCCTCGGGCGACCTACAATGAGCAGTTCTTC | CASSLSMGLPRATYNEQFF | TRBV27 | many | 19 | - | TRBJ2-1
TGTGCCAGCAGTTTAGCATCTCCAGGCAATGAGCAGTTCTTC | CASSLASPGNEQFF | TRBV12-3/TRBV12-4 | many | 14 | - | TRBJ2-1
TGCAGCGTTACCCTCCGAGCGGAATCGTACAATGAGCAGTTCTTC | CSVTLRAESYNEQFF | TRBV29-1 | many | 15 | - | TRBJ2-1